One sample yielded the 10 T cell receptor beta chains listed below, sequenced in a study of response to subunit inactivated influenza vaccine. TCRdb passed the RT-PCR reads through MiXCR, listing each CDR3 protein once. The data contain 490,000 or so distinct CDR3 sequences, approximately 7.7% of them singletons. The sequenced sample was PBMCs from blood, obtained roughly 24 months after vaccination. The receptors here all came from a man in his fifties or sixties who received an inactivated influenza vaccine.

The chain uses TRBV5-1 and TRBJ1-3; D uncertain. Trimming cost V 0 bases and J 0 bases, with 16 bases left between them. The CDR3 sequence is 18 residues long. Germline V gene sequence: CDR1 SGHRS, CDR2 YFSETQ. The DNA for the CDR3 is TGCGCCAGCAGCTTGGCCGGTTTCGTCACGAGCTCTGGAAACACCATATATTTT. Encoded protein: CASSLAGFVTSSGNTIYF.

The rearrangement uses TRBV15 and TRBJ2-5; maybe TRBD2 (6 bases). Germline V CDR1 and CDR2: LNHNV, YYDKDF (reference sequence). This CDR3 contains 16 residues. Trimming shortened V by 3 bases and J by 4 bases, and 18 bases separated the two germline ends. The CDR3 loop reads CATSRRGRGRGETQYF. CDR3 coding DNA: TGTGCCACCAGCAGGCGGGGAAGGGGAAGAGGAGAGACCCAGTACTTC.

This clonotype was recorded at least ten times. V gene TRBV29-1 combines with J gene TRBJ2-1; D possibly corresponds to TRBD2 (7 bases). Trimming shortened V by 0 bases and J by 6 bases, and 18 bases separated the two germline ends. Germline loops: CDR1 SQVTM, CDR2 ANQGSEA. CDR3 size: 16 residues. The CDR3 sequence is CSVEEPTWAGANEQFF. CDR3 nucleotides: TGCAGCGTTGAAGAGCCAACCTGGGCGGGGGCCAATGAGCAGTTCTTC.

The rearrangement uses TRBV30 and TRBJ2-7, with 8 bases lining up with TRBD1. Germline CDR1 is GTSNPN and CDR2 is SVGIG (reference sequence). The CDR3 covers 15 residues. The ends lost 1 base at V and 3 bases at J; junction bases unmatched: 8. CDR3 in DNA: TGTGCCTGGAGTGGGAGGAACAGGGGGGACTACGAGCAGTACTTC. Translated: CAWSGRNRGDYEQYF.

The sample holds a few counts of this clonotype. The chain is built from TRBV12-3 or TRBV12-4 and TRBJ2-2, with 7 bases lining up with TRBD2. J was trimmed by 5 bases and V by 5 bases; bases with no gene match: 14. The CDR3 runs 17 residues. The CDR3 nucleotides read TGTGCCAGCAGTGGACCCACTGGGGGGGGTCGAACCGGGGAGCTGTTTTTT. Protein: CASSGPTGGGRTGELFF.

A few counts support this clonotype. The CDR3 DNA reads TGTGCCAGCAGACGAACCACGGGCGAGGGAACTGAAGCTTTCTTT. Translating gives CASRRTTGEGTEAFF. The chain joins TRBV6-1 to TRBJ1-1; D call uncertain. CDR1 is MNHNS and CDR2 is SASEGT in the germline V gene. V lost 6 bases and J lost 5, with 19 bases in between. The CDR3 consists of 15 residues.

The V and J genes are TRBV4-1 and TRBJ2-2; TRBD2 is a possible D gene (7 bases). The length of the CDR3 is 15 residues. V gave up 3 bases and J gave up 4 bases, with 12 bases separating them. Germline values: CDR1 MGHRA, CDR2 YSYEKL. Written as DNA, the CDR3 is TGCGCCAGCAGCCACAGGGGCGGGGGCACCGGGGAGCTGTTTTTT. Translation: CASSHRGGGTGELFF.

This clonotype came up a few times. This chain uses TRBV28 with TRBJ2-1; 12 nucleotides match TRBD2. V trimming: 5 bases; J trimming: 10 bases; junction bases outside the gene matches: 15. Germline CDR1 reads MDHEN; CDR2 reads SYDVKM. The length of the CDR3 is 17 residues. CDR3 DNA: TGTGCCAGCAGTCCACAGCGACTAGCGGGAGTCTCATGGGAGCAGTTCTTC. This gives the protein CASSPQRLAGVSWEQFF.

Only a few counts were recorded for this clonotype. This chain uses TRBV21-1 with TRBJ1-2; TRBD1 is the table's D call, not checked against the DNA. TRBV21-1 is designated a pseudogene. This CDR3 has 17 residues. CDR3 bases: TGTGCCAGCAGCGTCCTCCCCCCGGGACAGGGGGACTATGGCTACACCTTC. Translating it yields CASSVLPPGQGDYGYTF.

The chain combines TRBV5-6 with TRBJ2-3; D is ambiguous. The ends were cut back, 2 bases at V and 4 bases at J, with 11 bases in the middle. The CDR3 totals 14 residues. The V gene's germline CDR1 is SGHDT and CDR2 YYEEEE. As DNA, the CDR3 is TGTGCCAGCAGCTTCATTCGGGCGGCAGATACGCAGTATTTT. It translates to CASSFIRAADTQYF.